This TCR beta chain was sequenced in a study of T cells after yellow fever vaccination. This clonotype has a count of ten or more. The antigen is unknown. Overall study results and limits: A large majority of primary-vaccination clones showed up again after the booster (96% CD4, 75% to 90% CD8). It was the secondary response that reached its peak faster, day 5 versus 15, but it was weaker.

CDR1 is MGHRA and CDR2 is YSYEKL in the germline V gene. V lost 3 bases and J lost 6; bases outside the gene matches: 11. The CDR3 runs 16 residues. TCRdb recomputed calls from the 5' RACE reads with MiXCR, one row per CDR3 protein. The table includes roughly 68,000 distinct CDR3 sequences, over 6.5% detected once. The chain has TRBV4-1 and TRBJ2-3; 8 bases fit TRBD2. Specimen: CD8+ T cells sorted from PBMCs, collected approximately 47 days after the first yellow fever vaccination. The clonotype was recovered from a young man who received the YFV17D yellow fever vaccine. Here the CDR3 reads CASSHTPAGGKDTQYF. The CDR3 DNA sequence: TGCGCCAGCAGCCATACGCCGGCGGGGGGCAAGGATACGCAGTATTTT.